The 12 T cell receptor beta chains below all came from one sample that was sequenced in a study of T cell changes during pregnancy in multiple sclerosis. TCRdb's table, derived via immunoSEQ multiplex PCR, lists solely in-frame clones and lacks some. The table shows 30,000 to 40,000 clones, with about 91% occurring only once. Sequences were derived from CD4+ T cells from peripheral blood mononuclear cells, sampled in the third trimester of pregnancy. Source of these receptors: a female donor with multiple sclerosis, enrolled in a pregnancy study.

This clone has just one count. The chain is built from TRBV7-9 and TRBJ2-6; D is possibly TRBD2 (5 bases). CDR3 length equals 17 residues. Germline assignment: CDR1 SEHNR and CDR2 FQNEAQ (reference sequence). V dropped 5 bases and J dropped 0 bases, with 14 bases sitting between them. The CDR3 loop is CASSPTRGSSGANVLTF. CDR3 DNA: TGTGCCAGCAGCCCGACACGAGGGAGCTCTGGGGCCAACGTCCTGACTTTC.

The chain is built from TRBV2 and TRBJ2-7; 7 nucleotides agree with TRBD1. CDR1 and CDR2 from the germline V gene are SNHLY and FYNNEI. V shed 5 bases and J 5 bases; nucleotides not matched to a gene: 6. The length of the CDR3 is 13 residues. Here the CDR3 reads CASSRQGENEQYF. CDR3 coding DNA: TGTGCCAGCAGTCGACAGGGTGAAAACGAGCAGTACTTC.

The rearrangement joins TRBV11-3 to TRBJ2-5; 10 bases line up with TRBD1. The CDR3 sequence is 16 residues long. Germline V gene data show CDR1 as SGHNT and CDR2 as YENEEA. V was pared by 5 bases and J by 4 bases, with 10 bases of the junction left unmatched. Written as DNA, the CDR3 is TGTGCCAGCAGCCCCCGAGGGACAGGGGCAACAGAGACCCAGTACTTC. This encodes CASSPRGTGATETQYF.

This clone occurred a few times. This rearrangement joins TRBV28 to TRBJ1-1, with 12 bases aligning to TRBD1. This CDR3 comprises 14 residues. Germline loops: CDR1 MDHEN, CDR2 SYDVKM. The trim removed 8 bases at V and 3 bases at J, leaving 4 bases unmatched. The CDR3 sequence is CASLGQGAYTEAFF. CDR3 coding DNA: TGTGCCAGCTTGGGACAGGGGGCCTACACTGAAGCTTTCTTT. The full variable domain, completed using reference TRBV28 and TRBJ1-1, is DVKVTQSSRYLVKRTGEKVFLECVQDMDHENMFWYRQDPGLGLRLIYFSYDVKMKEKGDIPEGYSVSREKKERFSLILESASTNQTSMYLCASLGQGAYTEAFFGQGTRLTVV.

The chain uses TRBV7-2 and TRBJ2-5, with unresolved D. The germline CDR1 and CDR2 sequences are SGHTA and FQGNSA. There are 12 residues in the CDR3. Trimming cost V 6 bases and J 3 bases, with 8 bases left between them. The CDR3: CASSSGEETQYF. CDR3 DNA sequence: TGTGCCAGCAGTTCGGGTGAAGAGACCCAGTACTTC.

V usage is TRBV14 and J usage is TRBJ1-4, with 11 bases that match TRBD1. CDR3 length equals 13 residues. The germline V gene has CDR1 SGHDN and CDR2 FVKESK. Unmatched junction bases numbered 4, after V lost 6 bases and J lost 10 bases. CDR3 sequence reads: CASSSGTGGKLFF. The CDR3 nucleotides are TGTGCCAGCAGTTCCGGGACAGGGGGAAAACTGTTTTTT.

The rearrangement links TRBV29-1 to TRBJ2-5; TRBD2 matches 11 bases. CDR3 length equals 14 residues. V was clipped by 5 bases and J by 5 bases; unmatched bases: 7. Per the germline V gene, CDR1 is SQVTM and CDR2 is ANQGSEA. CDR3 sequence (DNA): TGCAGCGTTCAGACTAGCGGGGCGTTGGAGACCCAGTACTTC. This sequence encodes CSVQTSGALETQYF.

The rearrangement joins TRBV10-1 to TRBJ2-1; possible D gene TRBD2, 6 bases. The V end was cut by 0 bases, the J end by 9 bases, with 18 bases between. The germline gives CDR1 WNHNN, CDR2 SYGVQD (reference sequence). This CDR3 contains 16 residues. CDR3 in amino acids: CASSESTSAGSAEQFF. The CDR3 nucleotides read TGCGCCAGCAGTGAGTCGACCAGTGCGGGATCGGCTGAGCAGTTCTTC.

This chain joins TRBV6-1 and TRBJ1-5, with TRBD1 as a possible D gene (6 bases). Germline assignment: CDR1 MNHNS and CDR2 SASEGT. Trimming took off 2 bases at V and 0 bases at J, with 11 bases between the two ends. The CDR3 runs to 16 residues. CDR3 DNA: TGTGCCAGCAGTGAACGGACAGTAGTTAGCAATCAGCCCCAGCATTTT. As protein: CASSERTVVSNQPQHF.

This clone was found once. The gene calls are TRBV19 and TRBJ1-2; D possibly corresponds to TRBD1 (6 bases). CDR1 and CDR2 (germline): LNHDA, SQIVND (reference sequence). The CDR3 covers 15 residues. With 1 base removed from V and 3 bases from J, the gap between germline ends came to 12 bases. CDR3 sequence reads: CASSIGPGEYYGYTF. CDR3 DNA sequence: TGTGCCAGTAGTATAGGCCCAGGGGAATACTATGGCTACACCTTC.

The V and J genes are TRBV10-1 and TRBJ1-1; no firm D call. V was pared by 2 bases and J by 3 bases, with 7 bases between. Germline values: CDR1 WNHNN, CDR2 SYGVQD (reference sequence). The CDR3 totals 13 residues. The CDR3 DNA follows: TGCGCCAGCAGTGAGGCGAAGTACACTGAAGCTTTCTTT. Translated, it gives CASSEAKYTEAFF.

This chain uses TRBV4-3 with TRBJ1-2, with TRBD1 matching over 12 bases. Germline V lookup: CDR1 LGHNA, CDR2 YSLEER. V shed 4 bases and J 7 bases; nucleotides not matched to a gene: 4. The CDR3 contains 14 residues. The DNA of the CDR3 is TGCGCCAGCAGCCCGGGACAGGGGGCTGGTGGCTACACCTTC. Protein product: CASSPGQGAGGYTF.